Below, 5 T cell receptor beta chains from the same sample are listed, as sequenced in a study of shared clonotypes between healthy human individuals. Libraries were prepared by immunoSEQ multiplex PCR; TCRdb keeps only in-frame clonotypes and omits some of them. The data show about 2,500,000 clones, 90% to 95% seen once. The sequenced sample was naive CD4+ T cells sorted from blood. Subset of the sample: CD45RA+ positively selected. All receptors come from a man in his late teens or twenties in good health.

The chain uses TRBV4-1 and TRBJ2-4; D might be TRBD2 (6 bases). Germline CDR1 reads MGHRA; CDR2 reads YSYEKL. The V gene lost 4 bases and the J gene lost 0 bases, with 13 bases spanning the gap. The length of the CDR3 is 16 residues. The CDR3 here is CASSPGWGLAKNIQYF. The CDR3 nucleotides read TGCGCCAGCAGCCCCGGTTGGGGACTAGCCAAAAACATTCAGTACTTC.

As for this clone: The junction shows a germline mismatch at one end, possibly a read error. The rearrangement uses TRBV7-7 and TRBJ2-7; D perhaps matches TRBD1 (5 bases). The CDR3 consists of 14 residues. The germline CDR1 and CDR2 sequences are SSHAT and FNYEAQ (reference sequence). CDR3 DNA sequence: TGTGCTAGCAGCTTGACAGATCAGGGCTACGAGCAGTACTTC. It yields the protein CASSLTDQGYEQYF.

The chain employs TRBV5-1 and TRBJ2-5; the match to TRBD2 covers 10 bases. Trimming removed 5 bases from V and 6 bases from J; junction bases left unmatched: 7. Germline-derived CDR1 and CDR2 are SGHRS and YFSETQ. The CDR3 runs 14 residues. In DNA form, the CDR3 reads TGCGCCAGCAGGCCTCCTAGCGGGAGTCAGACCCAGTACTTC. Amino acid sequence: CASRPPSGSQTQYF. Drawing the rest from reference TRBV5-1 and TRBJ2-5, the complete variable domain is KAGVTQTPRYLIKTRGQQVTLSCSPISGHRSVSWYQQTPGQGLQFLFEYFSETQRNKGNFPGRFSGRQFSNSRSEMNVSTLELGDSALYLCASRPPSGSQTQYFGPGTRLLVL.

The V and J genes are TRBV4-1 and TRBJ2-5; 8 bases agree with TRBD2. This CDR3 is 15 amino acids long. Per germline, CDR1 MGHRA and CDR2 YSYEKL. V dropped 3 bases and J dropped 2; count of bases not matched to a gene: 5. CDR3 DNA sequence: TGCGCCAGCAGCCAGACGGGGGGGTGGCAAGAGACCCAGTACTTC. It encodes CASSQTGGWQETQYF.

The chain couples TRBV6-1 to TRBJ1-5; D is uncertain. The V end lost 5 bases, the J end lost 8 bases, and 10 bases lay between the germline ends. CDR1 MNHNS and CDR2 SASEGT come from the germline V gene. The CDR3 runs 12 residues. The CDR3: CASSPLTEPQHF. In DNA form, the CDR3 reads TGTGCCAGCAGTCCTCTTACTGAGCCCCAGCATTTT.